This T cell receptor beta chain was sequenced for a study of control samples from healthy donors and cancer patients. Per germline, CDR1 SGHNT and CDR2 YYREEE (reference sequence). The CDR3 loop spans 15 amino acids. V was trimmed by 1 base and J by 7 bases, leaving 14 bases between them. TCRdb's table, derived via immunoSEQ multiplex PCR, lists solely in-frame clones and lacks some. The top ten clones hold approximately 8% of a sample with roughly 88,000 clones, more than 80% of them seen once. The receptor comes from a young man in good health. Material for sequencing was blood. The J gene is TRBJ1-4, the V gene TRBV5-4; TRBD1 is a possible D gene (6 bases). The CDR3 sequence: CASSLRGVVSEKLFF. As DNA, the CDR3 is TGTGCCAGCAGCTTGAGGGGGGTTGTGAGTGAAAAACTGTTTTTT.